A single sample is the source of the 31 T cell receptor beta chains below, sequenced in a study of blood T cells in healthy people across ages. Combining a sample-barcoded 5' primer with a J-beta primer mix, a second PCR ran for roughly 7 to 12 cycles. Each CDR3 protein gets one entry after TCRdb re-called the 5' RACE reads with MiXCR. This sample yields just under 900,000 distinct CDR3 sequences, of which about 30% are seen a single time; around 15% belongs to the top ten. Sequenced input: blood. Receptors originate from a woman of 80 years or more in good health.

Remarks on this clonotype: With a much larger clone just one base away, this may be a read error. The chain carries TRBV11-2 and TRBJ2-7, with 8 nucleotides matching TRBD2. Germline CDR1 and CDR2: SGHAT and FQNNGV. The J segment lost 3 bases and the V segment lost 1 base, leaving 8 bases of the junction unmatched. CDR3 size: 16 residues. In DNA, the CDR3 is TGTGCCAGCAGCTTAGTGCGGGGGGCTCGGCGCTACGAGCAGTACTTC. Protein product: CASSLVRGARRYEQYF.

This clonotype was counted at least ten times. The CDR3 bases are TGCAGTGTTCGGGGGGATTACAATGAGCAGTTCTTC. Encoded protein: CSVRGDYNEQFF. The chain is built from TRBV20-1 and TRBJ2-1; TRBD2 matches at 7 bases. The length of the CDR3 is 12 residues. Per germline, CDR1 DFQATT and CDR2 SNEGSKA (reference sequence). J lost 4 bases, V lost 7 bases, and 4 bases had no gene match.

This clonotype appeared many times. The rearrangement uses TRBV28 and TRBJ2-1; 10 bases agree with TRBD1. This CDR3 is built from 15 residues. Germline loops: CDR1 MDHEN, CDR2 SYDVKM. Trimming removed 1 base from V and 9 bases from J; junction bases left unmatched: 6. CDR3 DNA: TGTGCCAGCAGTTTATTAGGGACAGGGGTGGGTGAGCAGTTCTTC. Translation gives CASSLLGTGVGEQFF.

On this clonotype: Given a much more abundant clone one base away, this may be a read error. The V and J genes are TRBV20-1 and TRBJ1-2, with TRBD1 as a possible D gene (5 bases). Germline V CDR1 and CDR2: DFQATT, SNEGSKA (reference sequence). The CDR3 is made up of 12 amino acids. V lost 8 bases and J 4 bases, leaving 14 bases between the germline ends. Written as DNA, the CDR3 is TGCAGTACGCTCGGACAACTCTATGGCTACACCTTC. It is translated as CSTLGQLYGYTF.

This clonotype has a count of ten or more. One end of the junction does not line up with germline, which may come from a read error. The gene calls are TRBV29-1 and TRBJ1-5; possibly TRBD1 for D (5 bases). The CDR3 length is 13 residues. The germline V gene has CDR1 SQVTM and CDR2 ANQGSEA. The CDR3: CSAETGPGQPQHF. The CDR3 nucleotides are TGCAGCGCTGAAACGGGGCCCGGTCAGCCCCAGCATTTT. Combining the CDR3 with reference TRBV29-1 and TRBJ1-5 gives the whole variable domain SAVISQKPSRDICQRGTSLTIQCQVDSQVTMMFWYRQQPGQSLTLIATANQGSEATYESGFVIDKFPISRPNLTFSTLTVSNMSPEDSSIYLCSAETGPGQPQHFGDGTRLSIL.

This clonotype has ten or more counts. This chain joins TRBV15 and TRBJ2-3, with 7 bases aligning to TRBD2. V lost 1 base and J lost 3; bases outside the gene matches: 7. This CDR3 has 16 amino acids. Germline V gives CDR1 LNHNV, CDR2 YYDKDF (reference sequence). CDR3 bases: TGTGCCACCAGCAGAGGGTCGAGCGGGGCGACAGATACGCAGTATTTT. It specifies CATSRGSSGATDTQYF.

On this clonotype itself: This may arise from a read error, as a much more abundant clone is one base away. The genes are TRBV3-1 and TRBJ2-5; maybe TRBD2 (7 bases). The CDR3 has 16 amino acids. In germline, CDR1 is LGHDT, CDR2 YNNKEL (reference sequence). V gave up 0 bases and J gave up 11 bases, with 22 bases separating them. CDR3: CASSQDGGGARNEQYF. For the CDR3, the DNA is TGTGCCAGCAGCCAAGATGGAGGGGGGGCAAGGAATGAGCAGTACTTC.

Worth noting for this clonotype: One end of the junction fails to match germline, which may point to a read error. The chain carries TRBV10-1 and TRBJ2-5; D remains unclear. CDR3 size: 14 residues. From germline, CDR1 is WNHNN and CDR2 SYGVQD (reference sequence). Here the CDR3 reads CASRESGPQETQYF. CDR3 sequence (DNA): TGCGCCAGCAGGGAGTCCGGGCCGCAAGAGACCCAGTACTTC.

This clonotype was recorded many times. The gene calls are TRBV20-1 and TRBJ1-2; D possibly corresponds to TRBD1 (5 bases). The V gene's germline CDR1 is DFQATT and CDR2 SNEGSKA (reference sequence). This CDR3 comprises 11 residues. Between the trimmed V and J ends, which lost 5 bases and 8 bases, there was a span of 12 bases. The CDR3 region has the DNA TGCAGTGCTCAGACAGTGGACGGCTACACCTTC. Protein product: CSAQTVDGYTF.

The chain couples TRBV7-2 to TRBJ1-2; 7 nucleotides agree with TRBD1. Germline V CDR1 and CDR2: SGHTA, FQGNSA. The CDR3 runs 14 residues. The V segment lost 5 bases and the J segment 6 bases; nucleotides outside the gene matches: 9. As DNA, the CDR3 is TGTGCCAGCAGCGGGGGACAGCTCCTGAATGGCTACACCTTC. Translating gives CASSGGQLLNGYTF.

This clonotype showed up many times. A much larger clone differs from this one at a single base, so this may be a read error. The chain carries TRBV6-5 and TRBJ2-1, with 10 positions matching TRBD1. CDR1 is MNHEY, CDR2 SVGAGI, per germline. This CDR3 has 15 residues. Losses at the gene ends were 4 bases for V and 6 bases for J; bases not matched to a gene: 6. CDR3 bases: TGTGCCAGCAGTTCCTGGGACAGGGGTAGCAATGAGCAGTTCTTC. As protein: CASSSWDRGSNEQFF.

Notes on this clonotype: This clone may be a read error of a much larger clone one base away. The chain couples TRBV7-2 to TRBJ2-1; no clear D. This CDR3 region has 14 residues. The germline gives CDR1 SGHTA, CDR2 FQGNSA. CDR3 region: CASGLEWQDNEQFF. The CDR3, as DNA: TGTGCCAGCGGCTTAGAGTGGCAGGACAATGAGCAGTTCTTC. Together with reference TRBV7-2 and TRBJ2-1, the CDR3 gives the full variable domain: GAGVSQSPSNKVTEKGKDVELRCDPISGHTALYWYRQSLGQGLEFLIYFQGNSAPDKSGLPSDRFSAERTGGSVSTLTIQRTQQEDSAVYLCASGLEWQDNEQFFGPGTRLTVL.

The sample holds many counts of this clonotype. V is TRBV10-3 and J is TRBJ1-5; a weak D match, TRBD1 (6 bases). The CDR3 has 14 residues. Per germline, CDR1 ENHRY and CDR2 SYGVKD. This CDR3 reads CALQPGDSNQPQHF. The CDR3 coding sequence is TGTGCTCTTCAGCCAGGGGATAGCAATCAGCCCCAGCATTTT.

The chain combines TRBV20-1 with TRBJ2-7; D is unclear. Germline assignment: CDR1 DFQATT and CDR2 SNEGSKA (reference sequence). This CDR3 spans 13 amino acids. CDR3 sequence reads: CSPGRPTYNEQYF. The CDR3 DNA reads TGCAGCCCCGGTCGCCCGACCTACAATGAGCAGTACTTC.

V and J are TRBV15 and TRBJ2-1; 7 bases are shared with TRBD2. Germline V CDR1 and CDR2: LNHNV, YYDKDF (reference sequence). CDR3 size: 15 residues. The trim removed 1 base at V and 8 bases at J, leaving 8 bases unmatched. CDR3 bases: TGTGCCACCAGCAGAGGTCTGACTAGCTGTTATGAGCAGTTCTTC. Its translation is CATSRGLTSCYEQFF.

This clonotype appeared many times. The chain combines TRBV5-1 with TRBJ1-2; D is unclear. Germline-derived CDR1 and CDR2 are SGHRS and YFSETQ. The CDR3 length is 14 residues. V dropped 0 bases and J dropped 4 bases, with 10 bases sitting between them. CDR3 protein: CASSLESSGYGYTF. The CDR3 DNA reads as TGCGCCAGCAGCTTGGAATCCTCGGGCTATGGCTACACCTTC.

Turning to this clonotype: It may be a read error: a sequence one base away is much more abundant. The genes are TRBV9 and TRBJ2-1, with a possible D match to TRBD1 (6 bases). The CDR3 covers 16 residues. Germline loops: CDR1 SGDLS, CDR2 YYNGEE. This chain's CDR3 is CASSGHRAVSYDEQFF. The CDR3 coding sequence is TGTGCCAGCAGCGGACACAGGGCAGTCTCCTACGATGAGCAGTTCTTC.

This CDR3 reads CASSLAGLTGNTIYF. The CDR3, as DNA: TGTGCCAGCAGCTTGGCAGGCTTAACTGGAAACACCATATATTTT. The V and J genes are TRBV7-2 and TRBJ1-3; D call uncertain. Trimming left V 3 bases short and J 2 bases short, with 11 bases between. The CDR3 consists of 15 residues. Germline V gives CDR1 SGHTA, CDR2 FQGNSA.

Concerning this clonotype itself: A read error may explain this, as a much larger clone is one base away. The rearrangement joins TRBV5-5 to TRBJ2-7; D gene uncertain. The J call is doubtful: the DNA matches TRBJ2-5 better. CDR3 length: 14 residues. Germline V gives CDR1 SGHKS, CDR2 YYEKEE (reference sequence). The CDR3 nucleotides are TGTGCCAGCAGCTCGAGTACGGCAGAAGAGACCCAGTACTTC. It codes for CASSSSTAEETQYF.

A few counts support this clonotype. This sequence joins TRBV4-2 and TRBJ1-1, with 8 positions matching TRBD1. V lost 4 bases, J lost 4 bases, and 2 bases stayed unmatched. Germline loops: CDR1 LGHNA, CDR2 YNFKEQ. CDR3 size: 13 residues. CDR3 region: CASSPQGATEAFF. The DNA for the CDR3 is TGTGCCAGCAGCCCCCAGGGGGCCACTGAAGCTTTCTTT.

This clonotype was counted ten times or more. The CDR3 DNA sequence: TGCGCCAGCAGCCGACTTTCTAGCGGGACCCAGGATACGCAGTATTTT. Encoded protein: CASSRLSSGTQDTQYF. The chain links TRBV4-3 to TRBJ2-3; 9 bases agree with TRBD2. Per the germline V gene, CDR1 is LGHNA and CDR2 is YSLEER. The junction had 11 bases not matched to a gene; V was cut back by 4 bases and J by 6 bases. The CDR3 sequence is 16 residues long.

The J gene is TRBJ1-6, the V gene TRBV5-1; the match to TRBD1 covers 8 bases. The junction had 6 bases not matched to a gene; V was cut back by 4 bases and J by 0 bases. The CDR3 is 17 amino acids. Per germline, CDR1 SGHRS and CDR2 YFSETQ. CDR3 protein: CASSRGQASSYNSPLHF. CDR3 nucleotides: TGCGCCAGCAGCAGGGGACAGGCGAGCTCCTATAATTCACCCCTCCACTTT.

This clonotype appeared a few times. This chain's CDR3 is CASSLRNRGHYGYTF. The CDR3 DNA is TGTGCCAGCAGTCTTAGGAACAGGGGCCACTATGGCTACACCTTC. The chain carries TRBV3-1 and TRBJ1-2, with TRBD1 matching 7 bases. The V segment lost 6 bases and the J segment 3 bases; nucleotides outside the gene matches: 10. The CDR3 sequence is 15 residues long. CDR1 and CDR2 from the germline V gene are LGHDT and YNNKEL (reference sequence).

This clonotype has at least ten counts. This chain links TRBV7-2 with TRBJ2-1; 9 positions agree with TRBD2. The J segment lost 9 bases and the V segment lost 1 base, leaving 10 bases of the junction unmatched. The CDR3 totals 16 residues. Germline V gives CDR1 SGHTA, CDR2 FQGNSA. The CDR3 loop is CASSLGSKTSGGEQFF. The CDR3 bases are TGTGCCAGCAGCTTAGGTAGTAAGACTAGCGGTGGTGAGCAGTTCTTC.

There are many counts of this clonotype. The J gene is TRBJ1-6, the V gene TRBV4-3; D is uncertain. The CDR3 length is 16 residues. Germline values: CDR1 LGHNA, CDR2 YSLEER. With 1 base removed from V and 5 bases from J, the gap between germline ends came to 12 bases. CDR3 residues: CASSQATELNNSPLHF. The DNA for the CDR3 is TGCGCCAGCAGCCAAGCGACTGAACTGAATAATTCACCCCTCCACTTT.

In the case of this clonotype: At one boundary the junction diverges from the germline segment, which might be a read error. The CDR3 nucleotides read TGCGCCAGCAGCCAAGACTATGGGGCGCGGGGAGTTTCGAGGGGCTACATCTTC. Its protein product is CASSQDYGARGVSRGYIF. This rearrangement joins TRBV4-1 to TRBJ1-2, with D tentatively TRBD1 (5 bases). The germline V gene encodes CDR1 MGHRA and CDR2 YSYEKL. The CDR3 consists of 18 residues.

This clonotype was seen repeatedly, ten times or more. V is TRBV7-8 and J is TRBJ2-1; TRBD2 aligns across 9 bases. V was pared by 6 bases and J by 7 bases, with 10 bases of the junction left unmatched. Germline CDR1 reads SGHVS; CDR2 reads FQNEAQ. There are 15 residues in the CDR3. Here the CDR3 reads CASSRVSGGRNEQFF. In DNA, the CDR3 is TGTGCCAGCAGTCGGGTTAGCGGGGGTCGAAATGAGCAGTTCTTC.

This clonotype appeared many times. This chain joins TRBV7-2 and TRBJ1-2; perhaps TRBD1 as D (5 bases). Trimming took 5 bases from V and 2 from J, leaving 15 bases between them. From germline, CDR1 is SGHTA and CDR2 FQGNSA. The CDR3 covers 15 residues. CDR3 nucleotide sequence: TGTGCCAGCAGCCCAAGCTGGGGACCCAACTATGGCTACACCTTC. This gives the protein CASSPSWGPNYGYTF.

This clonotype showed up many times. The V call is TRBV20-1, the J call TRBJ2-1, with D possibly TRBD2 on 5 matching bases. The CDR3 contains 14 residues. V dropped 0 bases and J dropped 5 bases, with 11 bases sitting between them. CDR1 DFQATT and CDR2 SNEGSKA come from the germline V gene (reference sequence). This CDR3 is CSARDPFGDNEQFF. Written as DNA, the CDR3 is TGCAGTGCTAGAGATCCCTTCGGGGACAATGAGCAGTTCTTC.

V gene TRBV18 combines with J gene TRBJ2-3; D tentatively fits TRBD1 or TRBD2 (6 bases each). Germline-derived CDR1 and CDR2 are KGHSH and LQKENI. V lost 6 bases, J lost 5 bases, and 21 bases lay in between. The CDR3 sequence is 16 residues long. The chain's CDR3 is CASSLMTGVGGDTQYF. CDR3 bases: TGTGCCAGCTCGCTCATGACAGGTGTGGGAGGAGATACGCAGTATTTT.

This clonotype was counted a few times. Germline is not matched at one junction end, which may reflect a read error. The chain combines TRBV14 with TRBJ2-5; a possible D gene is TRBD2 (5 bases). The CDR3 has 11 residues. Looked up from germline, CDR1 is SGHDN and CDR2 is FVKESK. The CDR3 sequence: CASSLLETQDF. Here the CDR3 DNA reads TGTGCCAGCAGCCTACTAGAGACCCAGGACTTC.